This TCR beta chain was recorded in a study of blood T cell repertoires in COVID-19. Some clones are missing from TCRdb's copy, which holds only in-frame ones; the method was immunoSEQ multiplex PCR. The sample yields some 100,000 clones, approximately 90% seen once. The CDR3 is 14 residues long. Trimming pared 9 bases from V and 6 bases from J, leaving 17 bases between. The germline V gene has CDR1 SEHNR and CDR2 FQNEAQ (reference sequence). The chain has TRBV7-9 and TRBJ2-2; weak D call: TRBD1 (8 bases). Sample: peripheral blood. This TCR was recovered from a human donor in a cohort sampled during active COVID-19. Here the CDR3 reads CARHTGGRAGELFF. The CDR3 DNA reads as TGTGCCAGGCATACAGGGGGGAGGGCCGGGGAGCTGTTTTTT.